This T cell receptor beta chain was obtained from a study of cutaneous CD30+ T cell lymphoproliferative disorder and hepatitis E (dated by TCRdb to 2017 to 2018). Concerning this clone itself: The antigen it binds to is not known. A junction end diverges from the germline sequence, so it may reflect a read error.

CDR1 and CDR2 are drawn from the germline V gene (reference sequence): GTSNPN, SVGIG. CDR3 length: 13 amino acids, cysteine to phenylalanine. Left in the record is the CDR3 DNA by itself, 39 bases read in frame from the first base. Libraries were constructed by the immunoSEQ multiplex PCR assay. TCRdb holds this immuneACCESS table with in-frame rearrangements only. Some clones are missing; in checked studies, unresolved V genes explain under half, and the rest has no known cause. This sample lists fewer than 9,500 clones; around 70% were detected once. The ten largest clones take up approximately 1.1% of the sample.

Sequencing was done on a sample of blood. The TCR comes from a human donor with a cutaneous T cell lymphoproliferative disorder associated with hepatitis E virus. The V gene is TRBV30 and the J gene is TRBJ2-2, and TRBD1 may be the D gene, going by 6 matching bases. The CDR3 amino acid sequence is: CAGAIREHRGAVF. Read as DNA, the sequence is TGTGCGGGGGCCATACGCGAACACCGGGGAGCTGTTTTT.